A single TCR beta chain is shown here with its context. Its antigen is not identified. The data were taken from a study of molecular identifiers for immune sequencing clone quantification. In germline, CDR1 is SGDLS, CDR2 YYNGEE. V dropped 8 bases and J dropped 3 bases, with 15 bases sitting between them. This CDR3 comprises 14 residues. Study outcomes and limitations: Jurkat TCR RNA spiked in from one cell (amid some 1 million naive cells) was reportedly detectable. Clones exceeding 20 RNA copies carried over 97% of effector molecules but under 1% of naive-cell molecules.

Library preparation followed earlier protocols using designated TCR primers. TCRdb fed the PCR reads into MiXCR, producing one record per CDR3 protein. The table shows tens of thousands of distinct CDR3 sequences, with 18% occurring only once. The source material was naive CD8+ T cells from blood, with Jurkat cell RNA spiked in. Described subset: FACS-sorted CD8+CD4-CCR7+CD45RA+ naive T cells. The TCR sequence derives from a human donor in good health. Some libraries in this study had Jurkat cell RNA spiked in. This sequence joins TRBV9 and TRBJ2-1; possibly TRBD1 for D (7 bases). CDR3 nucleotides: TGTGCCAGTTCGTGGCAGGGGGGCTACAATGAGCAGTTCTTC. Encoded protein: CASSWQGGYNEQFF.